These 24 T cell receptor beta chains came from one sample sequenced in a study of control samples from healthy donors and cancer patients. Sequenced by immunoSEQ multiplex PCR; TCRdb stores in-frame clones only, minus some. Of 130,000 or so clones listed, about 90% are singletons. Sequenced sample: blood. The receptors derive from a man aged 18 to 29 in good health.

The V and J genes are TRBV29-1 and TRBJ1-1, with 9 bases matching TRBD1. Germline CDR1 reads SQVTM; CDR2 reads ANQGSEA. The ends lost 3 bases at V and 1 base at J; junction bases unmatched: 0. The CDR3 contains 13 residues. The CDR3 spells CSVETGGNTEAFF. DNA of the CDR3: TGCAGCGTTGAGACAGGGGGGAACACTGAAGCTTTCTTT.

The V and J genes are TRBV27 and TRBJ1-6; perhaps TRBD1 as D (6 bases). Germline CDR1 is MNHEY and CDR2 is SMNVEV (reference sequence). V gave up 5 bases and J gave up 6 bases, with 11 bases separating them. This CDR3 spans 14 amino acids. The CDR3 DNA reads TGTGCCAGCAGTCTACAGGGTGCTAATTCACCCCTCCACTTT. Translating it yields CASSLQGANSPLHF.

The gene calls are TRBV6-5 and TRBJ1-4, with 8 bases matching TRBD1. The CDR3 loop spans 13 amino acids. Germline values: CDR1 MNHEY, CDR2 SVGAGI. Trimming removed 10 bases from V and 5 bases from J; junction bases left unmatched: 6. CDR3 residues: CATRQGLNEKLFF. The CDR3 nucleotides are TGTGCCACCCGACAGGGGCTAAATGAAAAACTGTTTTTT.

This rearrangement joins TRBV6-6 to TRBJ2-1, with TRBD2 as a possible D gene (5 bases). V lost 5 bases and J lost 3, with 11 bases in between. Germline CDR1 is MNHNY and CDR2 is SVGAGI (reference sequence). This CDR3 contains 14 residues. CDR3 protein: CASSPTSNYNEQFF. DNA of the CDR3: TGTGCCAGCAGTCCCACTAGTAACTACAATGAGCAGTTCTTC.

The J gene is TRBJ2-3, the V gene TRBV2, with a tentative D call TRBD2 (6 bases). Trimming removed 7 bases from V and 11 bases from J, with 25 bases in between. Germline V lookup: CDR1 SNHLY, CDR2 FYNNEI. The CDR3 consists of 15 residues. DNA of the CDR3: TGTGCCAGCACCGGGGAGGTAGCGACTGGAAAGATGCAGTATTTT. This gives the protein CASTGEVATGKMQYF.

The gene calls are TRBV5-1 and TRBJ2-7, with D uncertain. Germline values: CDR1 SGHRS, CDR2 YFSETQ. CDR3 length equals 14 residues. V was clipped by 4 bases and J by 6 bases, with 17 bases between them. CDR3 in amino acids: CASSPQPGSSEQYF. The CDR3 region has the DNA TGCGCCAGCAGCCCACAGCCCGGATCTAGCGAGCAGTACTTC.

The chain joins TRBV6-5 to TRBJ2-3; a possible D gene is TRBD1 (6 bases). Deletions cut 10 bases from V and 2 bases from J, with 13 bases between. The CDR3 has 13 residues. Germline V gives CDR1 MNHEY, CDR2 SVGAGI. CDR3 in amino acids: CAIRDRNTDTQYF. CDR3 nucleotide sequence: TGTGCCATAAGAGACAGGAACACAGATACGCAGTATTTT.

As DNA, the CDR3 is TGCGCCAGCAGTGAATATCGACAGAACACTGAAGCTTTCTTT. Amino acid sequence: CASSEYRQNTEAFF. The chain employs TRBV10-1 and TRBJ1-1; D not certain. This CDR3 spans 14 amino acids. The V and J ends lost 3 bases and 1 base respectively, with 9 bases between them. CDR1 is WNHNN, CDR2 SYGVQD, per germline (reference sequence).

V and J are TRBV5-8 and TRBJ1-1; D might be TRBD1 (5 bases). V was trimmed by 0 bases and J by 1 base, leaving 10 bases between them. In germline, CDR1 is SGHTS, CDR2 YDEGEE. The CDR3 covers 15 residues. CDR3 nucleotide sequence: TGTGCCAGCAGCTTGGCAGGGTCTGGGAACACTGAAGCTTTCTTT. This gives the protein CASSLAGSGNTEAFF.

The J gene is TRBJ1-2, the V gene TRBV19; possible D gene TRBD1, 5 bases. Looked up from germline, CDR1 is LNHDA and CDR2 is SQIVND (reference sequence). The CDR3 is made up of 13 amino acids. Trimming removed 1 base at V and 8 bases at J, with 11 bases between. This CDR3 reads CASSIGQGRGYTF. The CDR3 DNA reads TGTGCCAGTAGTATAGGTCAGGGAAGAGGCTACACCTTC. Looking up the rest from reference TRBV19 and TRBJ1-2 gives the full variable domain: DGGITQSPKYLFRKEGQNVTLSCEQNLNHDAMYWYRQDPGQGLRLIYYSQIVNDFQKGDIAEGYSVSREKKESFPLTVTSAQKNPTAFYLCASSIGQGRGYTFGSGTRLTVV.

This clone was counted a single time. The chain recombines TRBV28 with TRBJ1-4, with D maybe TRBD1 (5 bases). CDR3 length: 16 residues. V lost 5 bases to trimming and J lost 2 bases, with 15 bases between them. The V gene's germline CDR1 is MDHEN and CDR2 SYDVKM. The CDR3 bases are TGTGCCAGCAGTCCCAGACGTCGGGGCACTAATGAAAAACTGTTTTTT. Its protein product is CASSPRRRGTNEKLFF.

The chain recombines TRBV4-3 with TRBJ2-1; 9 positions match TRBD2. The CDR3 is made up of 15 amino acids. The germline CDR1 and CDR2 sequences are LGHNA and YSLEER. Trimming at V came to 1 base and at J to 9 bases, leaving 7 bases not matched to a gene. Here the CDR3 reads CASSQAAGGLFEQFF. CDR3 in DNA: TGCGCCAGCAGCCAAGCGGCGGGGGGGCTTTTTGAGCAGTTCTTC.

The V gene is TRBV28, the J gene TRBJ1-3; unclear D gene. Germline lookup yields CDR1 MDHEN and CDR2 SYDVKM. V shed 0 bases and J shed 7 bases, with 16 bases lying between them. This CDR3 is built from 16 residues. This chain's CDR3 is CASSLWATPGDNTIYF. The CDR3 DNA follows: TGTGCCAGCAGTTTATGGGCCACCCCAGGAGATAACACCATATATTTT.

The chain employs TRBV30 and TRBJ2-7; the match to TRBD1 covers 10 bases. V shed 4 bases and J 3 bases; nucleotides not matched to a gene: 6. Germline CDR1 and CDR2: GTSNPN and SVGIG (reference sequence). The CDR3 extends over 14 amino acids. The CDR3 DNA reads TGTGCCTGGAAGTATGGGACAGGGGTCTACGAGCAGTACTTC. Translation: CAWKYGTGVYEQYF.

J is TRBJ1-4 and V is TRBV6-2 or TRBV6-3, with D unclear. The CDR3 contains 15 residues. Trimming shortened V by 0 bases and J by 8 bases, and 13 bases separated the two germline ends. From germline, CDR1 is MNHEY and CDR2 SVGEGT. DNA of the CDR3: TGTGCCAGCAGTTACTCCACCGGGGAACACGAAAAACTGTTTTTT. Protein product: CASSYSTGEHEKLFF.

Written as DNA, the CDR3 is TGTGCCAGCAGCAAGGGTCCTTTTGGACCCCTCCACTTT. It is translated as CASSKGPFGPLHF. V gene TRBV21-1 combines with J gene TRBJ1-6. TRBV21-1 is designated a pseudogene. The CDR3 contains 13 residues.

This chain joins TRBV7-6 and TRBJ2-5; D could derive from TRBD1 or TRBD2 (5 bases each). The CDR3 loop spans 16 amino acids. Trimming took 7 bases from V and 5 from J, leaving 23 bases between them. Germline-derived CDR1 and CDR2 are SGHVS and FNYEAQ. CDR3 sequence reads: CASTPPPGTGQETQYF. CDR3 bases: TGTGCCAGCACCCCTCCCCCGGGGACGGGCCAGGAGACCCAGTACTTC.

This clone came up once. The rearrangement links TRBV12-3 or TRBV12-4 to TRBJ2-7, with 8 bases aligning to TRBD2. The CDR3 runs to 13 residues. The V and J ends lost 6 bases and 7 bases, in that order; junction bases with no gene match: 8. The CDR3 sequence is CASRFPGGGEQYF. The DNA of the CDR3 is TGTGCCAGCAGATTTCCGGGAGGGGGTGAGCAGTACTTC.

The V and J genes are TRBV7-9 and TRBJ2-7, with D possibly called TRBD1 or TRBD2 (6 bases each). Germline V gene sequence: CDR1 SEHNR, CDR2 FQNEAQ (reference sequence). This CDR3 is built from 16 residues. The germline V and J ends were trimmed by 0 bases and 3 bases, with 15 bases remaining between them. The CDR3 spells CASSLAGGQGRYEQYF. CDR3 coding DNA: TGTGCCAGCAGCTTAGCAGGAGGGCAGGGGCGCTACGAGCAGTACTTC.

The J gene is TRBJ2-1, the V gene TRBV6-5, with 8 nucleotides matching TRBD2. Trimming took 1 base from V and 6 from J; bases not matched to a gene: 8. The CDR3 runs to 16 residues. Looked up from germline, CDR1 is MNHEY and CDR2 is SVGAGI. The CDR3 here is CASSYYPGGPRNEQFF. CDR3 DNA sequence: TGTGCCAGCAGTTACTACCCGGGGGGGCCTCGCAATGAGCAGTTCTTC.

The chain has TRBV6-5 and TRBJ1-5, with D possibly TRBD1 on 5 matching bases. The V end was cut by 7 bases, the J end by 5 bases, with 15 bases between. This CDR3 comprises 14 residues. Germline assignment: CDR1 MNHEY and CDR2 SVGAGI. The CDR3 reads CASTKTQGDQPQHF. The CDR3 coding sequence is TGTGCCAGCACCAAAACCCAGGGAGATCAGCCCCAGCATTTT.

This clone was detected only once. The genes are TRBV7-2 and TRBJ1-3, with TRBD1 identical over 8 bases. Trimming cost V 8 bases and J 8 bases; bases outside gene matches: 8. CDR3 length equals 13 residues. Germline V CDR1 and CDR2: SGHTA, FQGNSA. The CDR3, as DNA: TGTGCCAGCTCCCGGACAGGGCGATACACCATATATTTT. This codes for CASSRTGRYTIYF.

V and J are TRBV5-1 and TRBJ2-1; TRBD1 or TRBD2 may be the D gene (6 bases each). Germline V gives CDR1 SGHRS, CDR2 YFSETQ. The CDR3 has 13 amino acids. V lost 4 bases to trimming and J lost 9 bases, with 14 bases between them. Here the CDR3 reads CASSTLQGGEQFF. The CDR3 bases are TGCGCCAGCAGCACCCTACAGGGAGGTGAGCAGTTCTTC.

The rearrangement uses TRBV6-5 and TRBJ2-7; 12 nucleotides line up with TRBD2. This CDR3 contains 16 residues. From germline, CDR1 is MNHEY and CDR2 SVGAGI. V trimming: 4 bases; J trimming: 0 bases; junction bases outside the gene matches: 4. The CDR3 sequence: CASSFGLAGSSYEQYF. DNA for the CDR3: TGTGCCAGCAGTTTCGGACTAGCGGGGAGCTCCTACGAGCAGTACTTC.